The 18 T cell receptor beta chains presented below share a single source sample, sequenced in a study of OX40 agonist ivuxolimab in advanced cancers. The table came from immunoSEQ multiplex PCR; TCRdb's copy has only in-frame clones and leaves some out. This sample has over 65,000 clones, with roughly 89% found just once. The input for sequencing was CD4+ or CD8+ T cells sorted from blood, taken in a trial of the OX40 agonist ivuxolimab. Receptors were obtained from an adult with an advanced solid tumor such as melanoma, head and neck, liver or kidney cancer.

V and J are TRBV18 and TRBJ2-1, with TRBD2 identical over 9 bases. CDR1 and CDR2 (germline): KGHSH, LQKENI. V dropped 3 bases and J dropped 4; count of bases not matched to a gene: 10. There are 17 residues in the CDR3. CDR3 DNA sequence: TGTGCCAGCTCACCGGGGGATAGCGGGGGAACATACAATGAGCAGTTCTTC. As protein: CASSPGDSGGTYNEQFF.

In this sample, this clone turned up a few times. V and J are TRBV7-2 and TRBJ1-6; the D is unclear. The CDR3 has 12 residues. Germline loops: CDR1 SGHTA, CDR2 FQGNSA. Trimming pared 5 bases from V and 9 bases from J, leaving 8 bases between. CDR3 loop: CASSLLPSPLHF. The CDR3 DNA is TGTGCCAGCAGCCTCCTTCCTTCACCCCTCCACTTT.

This rearrangement joins TRBV11-2 to TRBJ2-5; D may be TRBD1 (5 bases). Trimming shortened V by 5 bases and J by 3 bases, and 13 bases separated the two germline ends. There are 14 residues in the CDR3. CDR1 SGHAT and CDR2 FQNNGV come from the germline V gene. CDR3 in DNA: TGTGCCAGCAGCGCCACCGACAGTGAAGAGACCCAGTACTTC. Its protein is CASSATDSEETQYF.

This rearrangement joins TRBV9 to TRBJ2-2, with D hard to call. V lost 0 bases, J lost 2 bases, and 8 bases lay in between. This CDR3 contains 15 residues. Germline-derived CDR1 and CDR2 are SGDLS and YYNGEE. The CDR3 sequence is CASSVGRLNTGELFF. CDR3 sequence (DNA): TGTGCCAGCAGCGTAGGTCGGCTTAACACCGGGGAGCTGTTTTTT.

The chain recombines TRBV19 with TRBJ1-6; 7 bases align to TRBD1. The V segment lost 6 bases and the J segment 7 bases; nucleotides outside the gene matches: 3. CDR1 is LNHDA and CDR2 is SQIVND in the germline V gene (reference sequence). CDR3 size: 13 residues. Written as DNA, the CDR3 is TGTGCCAGTAGACTACAGGGGAATTCACCCCTCCACTTT. Protein: CASRLQGNSPLHF.

The chain combines TRBV4-1 with TRBJ2-7, with a possible D match to TRBD2 (5 bases). The CDR3 is made up of 14 amino acids. Trimming took 2 bases from V and 3 from J, leaving 11 bases between them. The germline CDR1 and CDR2 sequences are MGHRA and YSYEKL. The chain's CDR3 is CASSQQDRDYEQYF. Here the CDR3 DNA reads TGCGCCAGCAGCCAACAGGACCGGGACTACGAGCAGTACTTC.

The chain is built from TRBV7-3 and TRBJ2-2, with D perhaps assigned TRBD1 or TRBD2 (6 bases each). Between the trimmed V and J ends, which lost 5 bases and 5 bases, there was a span of 18 bases. CDR3 length: 16 amino acids. The germline gives CDR1 SGHTA, CDR2 FQGTGA. The CDR3 sequence: CASSPQSGAGTGELFF. DNA of the CDR3: TGTGCCAGCAGCCCCCAGTCGGGGGCAGGGACCGGGGAGCTGTTTTTT.

This clone is a singleton in its sample. The chain carries TRBV9 and TRBJ1-5; tentative D call: TRBD1 (6 bases). The germline gives CDR1 SGDLS, CDR2 YYNGEE. Between the trimmed V and J ends, which lost 0 bases and 6 bases, there was a span of 10 bases. CDR3 length: 14 amino acids. The CDR3 sequence: CASSVGGAGQPQHF. The CDR3, as DNA: TGTGCCAGCAGCGTAGGGGGGGCGGGTCAGCCCCAGCATTTT.

Only a few counts were recorded for this clone. The J gene is TRBJ2-6, the V gene TRBV4-3; D unclear. The CDR3 covers 17 residues. CDR1 LGHNA and CDR2 YSLEER come from the germline V gene. Trimming removed 0 bases from V and 4 bases from J, with 13 bases in between. CDR3 in amino acids: CASSQEGIGTGANVLTF. The CDR3 DNA reads as TGCGCCAGCAGCCAAGAAGGGATCGGTACCGGGGCCAACGTCCTGACTTTC.

This clone was seen a handful of times. The chain carries TRBV6-1 and TRBJ1-5, with D possibly TRBD1 on 5 matching bases. V lost 5 bases, J lost 3 bases, and 14 bases lay in between. CDR1 and CDR2 (germline): MNHNS, SASEGT. This CDR3 has 15 amino acids. The CDR3 protein is CASSIMGTHNQPQHF. DNA for the CDR3: TGTGCCAGCAGTATAATGGGGACGCACAATCAGCCCCAGCATTTT.

Comments on this clone: One end of the junction varies from germline; a read error may be responsible. The V call is TRBV7-7, the J call TRBJ1-2; D not certain. Germline V gene sequence: CDR1 SSHAT, CDR2 FNYEAQ (reference sequence). CDR3 size: 12 residues. Here the CDR3 reads CASSLGNYGYTF. In DNA form, the CDR3 reads TGTGCTAGCAGCTTGGGAAACTATGGCTACACCTTC.

The rearrangement joins TRBV21-1 to TRBJ2-4; the D call in the table, TRBD2, was not verified against the DNA. TRBV21-1 is noted as a pseudogene. The CDR3 covers 15 residues. CDR3 DNA: TGTGCCAGCAGTTATTCTACCGGGACTTCAAACATTCAGTACTTC. Residues: CASSYSTGTSNIQYF.

This chain links TRBV12-1 with TRBJ1-5. TRBV12-1 constitutes a pseudogene. The CDR3 length is 13 residues. The chain's CDR3 is CASSPGLYQPQHF. CDR3 in DNA: TGTGCCAGCAGCCCCGGACTCTATCAGCCCCAGCATTTT.

The chain links TRBV5-4 to TRBJ1-4, with 7 bases lining up with TRBD1. The germline gives CDR1 SGHNT, CDR2 YYREEE (reference sequence). Trimming removed 4 bases from V and 8 bases from J; junction bases left unmatched: 11. The CDR3 covers 15 residues. CDR3 sequence: CASSPEGATGEKLFF. Here the CDR3 DNA reads TGTGCCAGCAGCCCGGAGGGGGCCACCGGGGAAAAACTGTTTTTT.

The gene calls are TRBV19 and TRBJ1-1; no definite D call. The length of the CDR3 is 13 residues. Germline V gives CDR1 LNHDA, CDR2 SQIVND (reference sequence). V was shortened by 3 bases and J by 3 bases, with 8 bases between the two germline ends. The CDR3 is CASSIQKDTEAFF. CDR3 bases: TGTGCCAGTAGTATCCAGAAGGACACTGAAGCTTTCTTT. Full variable domain (outside the CDR3, taken from reference TRBV19 and TRBJ1-1): DGGITQSPKYLFRKEGQNVTLSCEQNLNHDAMYWYRQDPGQGLRLIYYSQIVNDFQKGDIAEGYSVSREKKESFPLTVTSAQKNPTAFYLCASSIQKDTEAFFGQGTRLTVV.

This chain links TRBV7-2 with TRBJ1-1, with D perhaps TRBD1 (5 bases). This CDR3 spans 12 amino acids. CDR1 and CDR2 (germline): SGHTA, FQGNSA. Trimming stripped 8 bases from V and 5 bases from J, with 12 bases between. This CDR3 is CASRRDPTEAFF. The CDR3 coding sequence is TGTGCCAGCCGCCGGGACCCAACTGAAGCTTTCTTT.

The genes are TRBV19 and TRBJ2-2; D is ambiguous. CDR1 LNHDA and CDR2 SQIVND come from the germline V gene (reference sequence). V lost 2 bases and J 0 bases, leaving 7 bases between the germline ends. CDR3 length: 15 amino acids. DNA for the CDR3: TGTGCCAGTAGTATATCCGTATCGAACACCGGGGAGCTGTTTTTT. Translation gives CASSISVSNTGELFF.

This clone was detected only once. The chain combines TRBV7-6 with TRBJ2-7; 8 nucleotides match TRBD1. The V segment lost 1 base and the J segment 1 base; nucleotides outside the gene matches: 0. CDR1 and CDR2 from the germline V gene are SGHVS and FNYEAQ. This CDR3 has 14 residues. The CDR3 nucleotides read TGTGCCAGCAGCTTAGACAGGGGGTCCTACGAGCAGTACTTC. It codes for CASSLDRGSYEQYF.